Described below is a single T cell receptor beta chain sequence and its context. This was a deep-level run. Profiled with immunoSEQ multiplex PCR; TCRdb holds only in-frame clones, not every one. The sample shows a few million clones, about 90% of them seen only once. The CDR3 totals 15 residues. CDR1 and CDR2 (germline): SGHTA, FQGTGA. With V trimmed by 0 bases and J by 3 bases, 1 base remained unmatched. This sample is part of a study of shared clonotypes between healthy human individuals. Overall study context: The study drew on a couple of women and a few men aged 18 to 49 as donors.

The study drew its donors from healthy HIV-negative adults without recent acute infections or vaccinations. This clonotype was sampled from a young man in good health. Some clones in this sample may be carry-over from other donors' samples. The chain uses TRBV7-3 and TRBJ2-1; TRBD2 agrees at 8 bases. Input material: naive CD4+ T cells from PBMCs. As to subset: CD45RA+ positively selected. The CDR3 sequence is CASSLTAGDYNEQFF. CDR3 nucleotides: TGTGCCAGCAGCTTAACAGCGGGAGACTACAATGAGCAGTTCTTC.